This T cell receptor beta chain comes out of a study of post-analysis software for immune sequencing data. Whole-study results and caveats: Compared with controls, patients showed significantly lower normalized Chao1 diversity.

Carried by the TCR beta cDNA libraries were unique molecular identifiers. TCRdb analysed the PCR reads with MiXCR anew, one entry per CDR3 protein. The sample lists approximately 350,000 distinct CDR3 sequences; 30% to 45% were seen once. Comments on this clonotype: The antigen is undetermined.

The sequenced sample was blood. This clonotype originated in a girl between 5 and 17 years old with multiple sclerosis.

CDR3 amino acids: CASSLYRERNTEAFF. The CDR3 nucleotides read TGTGCCAGCAGCTTATACAGGGAACGGAACACTGAAGCTTTCTTT. The rearrangement joins TRBV7-9 to TRBJ1-1; TRBD1 is a possible D gene (6 bases). This CDR3 region has 15 residues. Germline V CDR1 and CDR2: SEHNR, FQNEAQ (reference sequence). V was shortened by 2 bases and J by 1 base, with 11 bases between the two germline ends.